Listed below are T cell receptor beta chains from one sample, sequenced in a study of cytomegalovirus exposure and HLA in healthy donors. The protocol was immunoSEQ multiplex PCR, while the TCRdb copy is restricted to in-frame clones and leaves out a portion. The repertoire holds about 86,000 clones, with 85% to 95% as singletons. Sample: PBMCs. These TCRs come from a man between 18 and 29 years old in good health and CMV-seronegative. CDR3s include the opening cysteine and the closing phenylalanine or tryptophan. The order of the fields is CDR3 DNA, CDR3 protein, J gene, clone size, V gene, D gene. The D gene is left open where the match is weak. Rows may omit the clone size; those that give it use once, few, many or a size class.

cdr3_nt: TGTGCCAGTAGTAGGGCCGCCGGGGGTTACACCGGGGAGCTGTTTTTT
cdr3_aa: CASSRAAGGYTGELFF
j_call: TRBJ2-2
clone_size: once
v_call: TRBV19
d_call: -

cdr3_nt: TGTGCCAGCAGGCCAGGGTTATTGAACACTGAAGCTTTCTTT
cdr3_aa: CASRPGLLNTEAFF
j_call: TRBJ1-1
clone_size: -
v_call: TRBV27
d_call: -

cdr3_nt: TGTGCCATCAGTGAGTCGACAGGTACTTTCTATGGCTACACCTTC
cdr3_aa: CAISESTGTFYGYTF
j_call: TRBJ1-2
clone_size: -
v_call: TRBV10-3
d_call: -

cdr3_nt: TGTGCCAGCAGCCTGAGACAGGGATACAATGAGCAGTTCTTC
cdr3_aa: CASSLRQGYNEQFF
j_call: TRBJ2-1
clone_size: -
v_call: TRBV11-1
d_call: TRBD1

cdr3_nt: TGTGCCAGCAGCTTAGTGTGGCCGGGAGATGACAATGAGCAGTTCTTC
cdr3_aa: CASSLVWPGDDNEQFF
j_call: TRBJ2-1
clone_size: -
v_call: TRBV11-3
d_call: -

cdr3_nt: TGTGCCAGCTCACCACGGACAGGGGATAACTATGGCTACACCTTC
cdr3_aa: CASSPRTGDNYGYTF
j_call: TRBJ1-2
clone_size: -
v_call: TRBV18
d_call: TRBD1

cdr3_nt: TGTGCCAGCAGTCTGACTAGCGGGAGAATAGTTGAGCAGTTCTTC
cdr3_aa: CASSLTSGRIVEQFF
j_call: TRBJ2-1
clone_size: -
v_call: TRBV2
d_call: TRBD2

cdr3_nt: TGTGCCAGCGGAAGGACAGGGGAGAACACCGGGGAGCTGTTTTTT
cdr3_aa: CASGRTGENTGELFF
j_call: TRBJ2-2
clone_size: few
v_call: TRBV6-4
d_call: TRBD1

cdr3_nt: TGTGCCAGCAGTTCACTAGCGGGCCCCCCCGAGCAGTACTTC
cdr3_aa: CASSSLAGPPEQYF
j_call: TRBJ2-7
clone_size: -
v_call: TRBV27
d_call: TRBD2

cdr3_nt: TGTGCCAGCAGCCAGGAGTTGGGCACTGAAGCTTTCTTT
cdr3_aa: CASSQELGTEAFF
j_call: TRBJ1-1
clone_size: -
v_call: TRBV4-2
d_call: -

cdr3_nt: TGCAGCGTTGAAGGGACTAGCGGGAGCCCCTCCTACGAGCAGTACTTC
cdr3_aa: CSVEGTSGSPSYEQYF
j_call: TRBJ2-7
clone_size: -
v_call: TRBV29-1
d_call: TRBD2

cdr3_nt: TGCGCCAGCAGCTTGGTCCCCAGGGGAGGGATGAACACTGAAGCTTTCTTT
cdr3_aa: CASSLVPRGGMNTEAFF
j_call: TRBJ1-1
clone_size: -
v_call: TRBV5-1
d_call: -

cdr3_nt: TGTGCCAGCAGCTTAGGGGGCGGACACGGTGAAGCTTTCTTT
cdr3_aa: CASSLGGGHGEAFF
j_call: TRBJ1-1
clone_size: -
v_call: TRBV7-9
d_call: -

cdr3_nt: TGTGCCATCAGCCGAGCCGCCCCAGGGGGAGGCACTGAAGCTTTCTTT
cdr3_aa: CAISRAAPGGGTEAFF
j_call: TRBJ1-1
clone_size: -
v_call: TRBV10-3
d_call: TRBD1

cdr3_nt: TGCGCCAGCAGCCGACAGATAGACACTGAAGCTTTCTTT
cdr3_aa: CASSRQIDTEAFF
j_call: TRBJ1-1
clone_size: -
v_call: TRBV4-1
d_call: -

cdr3_nt: TGCAGCGCCGCTCGGGATAGGAATGGCTACACCTTC
cdr3_aa: CSAARDRNGYTF
j_call: TRBJ1-2
clone_size: once
v_call: TRBV29-1
d_call: -

cdr3_nt: TGTGCCTGGAGTTCACCTTCTCAGGGGAAGCGTAACTATGGCTACACCTTC
cdr3_aa: CAWSSPSQGKRNYGYTF
j_call: TRBJ1-2
clone_size: once
v_call: TRBV30
d_call: -

cdr3_nt: TGTGCCAGCAGCTTTGAGGGGGCACGGTCATATGGCTACACCTTC
cdr3_aa: CASSFEGARSYGYTF
j_call: TRBJ1-2
clone_size: -
v_call: TRBV7-9
d_call: TRBD1

cdr3_nt: TGTGCCAGCACCGAGACAGGGAACCTCTATGGCTACACCTTC
cdr3_aa: CASTETGNLYGYTF
j_call: TRBJ1-2
clone_size: -
v_call: TRBV11-1
d_call: TRBD1

cdr3_nt: TGCGCCAGCAGCTTGGCGGACATGCCCTACGAGCAGTACTTC
cdr3_aa: CASSLADMPYEQYF
j_call: TRBJ2-7
clone_size: -
v_call: TRBV5-1
d_call: -

cdr3_nt: TGTGCCAGCTCACCACCCGCCGGCTATGGCTACACCTTC
cdr3_aa: CASSPPAGYGYTF
j_call: TRBJ1-2
clone_size: -
v_call: TRBV18
d_call: -

cdr3_nt: TGTGCCAGCAGTCTCCACAGGGGGGTAAGGACTGAAGCTTTCTTT
cdr3_aa: CASSLHRGVRTEAFF
j_call: TRBJ1-1
clone_size: -
v_call: TRBV27
d_call: TRBD1

cdr3_nt: TGTGCCTGGAGTCCAGGAACTGGAAACACCATATATTTT
cdr3_aa: CAWSPGTGNTIYF
j_call: TRBJ1-3
clone_size: -
v_call: TRBV30
d_call: -

cdr3_nt: TGTGCCAGCATGAGGGGGAGCACAGATACGCAGTATTTT
cdr3_aa: CASMRGSTDTQYF
j_call: TRBJ2-3
clone_size: -
v_call: TRBV2
d_call: -

cdr3_nt: TGTGCCAGCCGGCGCGAGCGGTTTGGCACAGATACGCAGTATTTT
cdr3_aa: CASRRERFGTDTQYF
j_call: TRBJ2-3
clone_size: -
v_call: TRBV28
d_call: -

cdr3_nt: TGCGCCAGCAGCCATATACTAGCGGGAGAAGGGGAGACCCAGTACTTC
cdr3_aa: CASSHILAGEGETQYF
j_call: TRBJ2-5
clone_size: -
v_call: TRBV4-3
d_call: TRBD2

cdr3_nt: TGCGCCAGCAGCCTGGACAGGGGAAATGAAAAACTGTTTTTT
cdr3_aa: CASSLDRGNEKLFF
j_call: TRBJ1-4
clone_size: -
v_call: TRBV5-1
d_call: TRBD1

cdr3_nt: TGTGCCAGCAGCCAAGATACAGGGGGGGCCTTTGAAGCTTTCTTT
cdr3_aa: CASSQDTGGAFEAFF
j_call: TRBJ1-1
clone_size: -
v_call: TRBV4-2
d_call: TRBD1

cdr3_nt: TGTGCCAGTAGTGGCAGGGTTACCTACGAGCAGTACTTC
cdr3_aa: CASSGRVTYEQYF
j_call: TRBJ2-7
clone_size: -
v_call: TRBV19
d_call: -

cdr3_nt: TGTGCTAGTGGTTTGGTACAGTTGACAGGAGGAGAGAACACTGAAGCTTTCTTT
cdr3_aa: CASGLVQLTGGENTEAFF
j_call: TRBJ1-1
clone_size: -
v_call: TRBV12-5
d_call: -

cdr3_nt: TGTGCCTGGAGCCTACAGGGATCCGGGTCACCCCTCCACTTT
cdr3_aa: CAWSLQGSGSPLHF
j_call: TRBJ1-6
clone_size: -
v_call: TRBV30
d_call: -

cdr3_nt: TGTGCCAGTAGTATACTGGAAAGGGGGCCCCTCGGCTATGGCTACACCTTC
cdr3_aa: CASSILERGPLGYGYTF
j_call: TRBJ1-2
clone_size: -
v_call: TRBV19
d_call: TRBD1

cdr3_nt: TGCGCCAGCAGCGCCAACAGCATCCCCTTCGAAAAACTGTTTTTT
cdr3_aa: CASSANSIPFEKLFF
j_call: TRBJ1-4
clone_size: -
v_call: TRBV5-1
d_call: -

cdr3_nt: TGCGCCAGCAGCCGAGGGAGTTGGGGCTACACCTTC
cdr3_aa: CASSRGSWGYTF
j_call: TRBJ1-2
clone_size: -
v_call: TRBV5-1
d_call: -

cdr3_nt: TGTGCCAGTAGCAATACAGTCGTTCAGTACTTC
cdr3_aa: CASSNTVVQYF
j_call: TRBJ2-7
clone_size: once
v_call: TRBV19
d_call: -

cdr3_nt: TGTGCCAGCAGTTTGACAGGGAACACTGAAGCTTTCTTT
cdr3_aa: CASSLTGNTEAFF
j_call: TRBJ1-1
clone_size: -
v_call: TRBV6-5
d_call: -

cdr3_nt: TGTGCCAGCAGCCAGAGACTAGCGGGGGGGAGCTCCTACAATGAGCAGTTCTTC
cdr3_aa: CASSQRLAGGSSYNEQFF
j_call: TRBJ2-1
clone_size: once
v_call: TRBV4-2
d_call: TRBD2

cdr3_nt: TGTGCCAGCAGCCCAGCCGGGGTCGCGTACACTGAAGCTTTCTTT
cdr3_aa: CASSPAGVAYTEAFF
j_call: TRBJ1-1
clone_size: -
v_call: TRBV11-2
d_call: -

cdr3_nt: TGCGCCAGCAGGTGGACCCGAGGGTCCGGGGAGCTGTTTTTT
cdr3_aa: CASRWTRGSGELFF
j_call: TRBJ2-2
clone_size: -
v_call: TRBV5-1
d_call: -

cdr3_nt: TGCAGCGTAGGACTTCGGATGAACACTGAAGCTTTCTTT
cdr3_aa: CSVGLRMNTEAFF
j_call: TRBJ1-1
clone_size: once
v_call: TRBV29-1
d_call: -

cdr3_nt: TGTGCCAGCAGCCCGGGGGGGTTTAGCAATCAGCCCCAGCATTTT
cdr3_aa: CASSPGGFSNQPQHF
j_call: TRBJ1-5
clone_size: -
v_call: TRBV11-2
d_call: -

cdr3_nt: TGTGCCAGCAGTGAGAGCATTACGTCGGGAAACACCATATATTTT
cdr3_aa: CASSESITSGNTIYF
j_call: TRBJ1-3
clone_size: -
v_call: TRBV2
d_call: -